The 27 T cell receptor beta chains below all came from one sample that was sequenced in a study of blood T cell repertoires in COVID-19. TCRdb keeps only in-frame clones here, not all; method: immunoSEQ multiplex PCR. There are 200,000 to 250,000 clones in the sample; roughly 86% occur only once, and roughly 10% lies in the top ten. Sequenced input: peripheral blood. The receptors shown here come from a woman between 45 and 65 years old with COVID-19, enrolled during active disease.

The chain recombines TRBV6-5 with TRBJ2-2, with 8 positions matching TRBD1. The CDR3 runs 13 residues. Germline V gives CDR1 MNHEY, CDR2 SVGAGI. Losses at the gene ends were 7 bases for V and 5 bases for J; bases not matched to a gene: 3. DNA of the CDR3: TGTGCCAGCATAACAGGGGGAACCGGGGAGCTGTTTTTT. Its protein is CASITGGTGELFF.

The chain combines TRBV14 with TRBJ2-7, with D perhaps matching TRBD1 (5 bases). V was pared by 4 bases and J by 0 bases, with 10 bases between. The CDR3 has 14 amino acids. The germline CDR1 and CDR2 sequences are SGHDN and FVKESK. CDR3 region: CASSLRTPSYEQYF. In DNA form, the CDR3 reads TGTGCCAGCAGCCTAAGGACACCCTCCTACGAGCAGTACTTC.

The chain is built from TRBV4-2 and TRBJ2-1, with TRBD1 matching over 9 bases. In germline, CDR1 is LGHNA, CDR2 YNFKEQ. V shed 0 bases and J 7 bases; nucleotides not matched to a gene: 4. CDR3 length: 15 amino acids. The CDR3 sequence is CASSQDGTGNNEQFF. The CDR3 DNA is TGTGCCAGCAGCCAAGACGGGACAGGGAATAATGAGCAGTTCTTC.

This chain uses TRBV3-1 (or the pseudogene TRBV3-2) with TRBJ1-1, with 7 bases identical to TRBD1. CDR3 length: 13 residues. Unmatched junction bases numbered 12, after V lost 6 bases and J lost 11 bases. The germline V gene has CDR1 LGHDT and CDR2 YNNKEL (reference sequence). The CDR3 region has the DNA TGTGCCAGCAGGCCTAATAGACAGGGACGGGCTTTCTTT. This gives the protein CASRPNRQGRAFF.

A single count supports this clone. The V and J genes are TRBV19 and TRBJ1-3; TRBD1 agrees at 8 bases. The CDR3 loop spans 15 amino acids. Germline V gives CDR1 LNHDA, CDR2 SQIVND (reference sequence). V trimming: 7 bases; J trimming: 2 bases; junction bases outside the gene matches: 7. As DNA, the CDR3 is TGTGCCAGTACGGAAGGCAGGGGGCCTGGAAACACCATATATTTT. Translated, it gives CASTEGRGPGNTIYF.

V gene TRBV2 combines with J gene TRBJ2-7; tentative D call: TRBD1 (5 bases). V was pared by 2 bases and J by 3 bases, with 8 bases between. The CDR3 spans 13 residues. Germline CDR1 SNHLY, CDR2 FYNNEI. The DNA for the CDR3 is TGTGCCAGCAGTGAATTGGGGCTCTACGAGCAGTACTTC. Translating it yields CASSELGLYEQYF.

This clone showed up just once. The rearrangement joins TRBV19 to TRBJ2-7; D unclear. V gave up 1 base and J gave up 1 base, with 8 bases separating them. This CDR3 spans 14 amino acids. Looked up from germline, CDR1 is LNHDA and CDR2 is SQIVND (reference sequence). CDR3 nucleotides: TGTGCCAGTAGTATAGTTCACGGTTCCTACGAGCAGTACTTC. It specifies CASSIVHGSYEQYF. Combining the CDR3 with reference TRBV19 and TRBJ2-7 gives the whole variable domain DGGITQSPKYLFRKEGQNVTLSCEQNLNHDAMYWYRQDPGQGLRLIYYSQIVNDFQKGDIAEGYSVSREKKESFPLTVTSAQKNPTAFYLCASSIVHGSYEQYFGPGTRLTVT.

The J gene is TRBJ1-5, the V gene TRBV4-1, with D tentatively TRBD1 (5 bases). V was cut by 1 base and J by 6 bases, with 13 bases left in between. The CDR3 has 15 amino acids. Germline CDR1 and CDR2: MGHRA and YSYEKL. This CDR3 reads CASSQGQGQGQPQHF. Written as DNA, the CDR3 is TGCGCCAGCAGCCAAGGCCAGGGTCAAGGTCAGCCCCAGCATTTT.

V gene TRBV5-1 combines with J gene TRBJ2-7; a weak D match, TRBD1 (6 bases). The CDR3 is 11 residues long. Trimming cost V 8 bases and J 4 bases, with 10 bases left between them. Germline V gives CDR1 SGHRS, CDR2 YFSETQ. The CDR3 loop reads CASFRGYEQYV. As DNA, the CDR3 is TGCGCCAGTTTCAGGGGTTACGAGCAGTACGTC.

The CDR3, as DNA: TGTGCCAGCAGTGAGGGCAACGAGCAGTACTTC. Its translation is CASSEGNEQYF. The chain links TRBV6-1 to TRBJ2-7, with D hard to call. The CDR3 covers 11 residues. Germline V lookup: CDR1 MNHNS, CDR2 SASEGT. V was clipped by 3 bases and J by 5 bases, with 5 bases between them.

The V gene is TRBV25-1, the J gene TRBJ1-2, with D unclear. Trimming left V 1 base short and J 3 bases short, with 15 bases between. The germline CDR1 and CDR2 sequences are MGHDK and SYGVNS. The CDR3 totals 16 residues. The CDR3 sequence: CASSEWEGGGDYGYTF. CDR3 sequence (DNA): TGTGCCAGCAGTGAATGGGAGGGAGGTGGCGACTATGGCTACACCTTC.

The gene calls are TRBV28 and TRBJ1-2; 8 bases map to TRBD1. Germline V CDR1 and CDR2: MDHEN, SYDVKM. The CDR3 covers 16 residues. The junction had 16 bases not matched to a gene; V was cut back by 7 bases and J by 6 bases. The CDR3 protein is CASTYIRGPVGNGYTF. CDR3 in DNA: TGTGCCAGCACCTACATCAGGGGGCCGGTGGGTAATGGCTACACCTTC.

The V call is TRBV7-2, the J call TRBJ2-7; 9 bases line up with TRBD2. J lost 11 bases, V lost 5 bases, and 13 bases had no gene match. CDR1 and CDR2 from the germline V gene are SGHTA and FQGNSA. The CDR3 has 14 amino acids. DNA of the CDR3: TGTGCCAGCAGCCACGAGGGGGCGGGGGGGCGTAAGTACTTC. It yields the protein CASSHEGAGGRKYF.

This clone has ten or more counts. J is TRBJ2-1 and V is TRBV5-1; TRBD2 matches at 14 bases. Losses at the gene ends were 4 bases for V and 6 bases for J; bases not matched to a gene: 6. The V gene's germline CDR1 is SGHRS and CDR2 YFSETQ. The CDR3 is made up of 16 amino acids. This chain's CDR3 is CASSLMTSGGANEQFF. In DNA, the CDR3 is TGCGCCAGCAGCCTAATGACTAGCGGGGGGGCCAATGAGCAGTTCTTC.

This rearrangement joins TRBV6-2 or TRBV6-3 to TRBJ1-5; tentative D call: TRBD1 (5 bases). Germline CDR1 MNHEY, CDR2 SVGEGT. The CDR3 runs 15 residues. Trimming shortened V by 3 bases and J by 2 bases, and 11 bases separated the two germline ends. Written as DNA, the CDR3 is TGTGCCAGCAGTTATGGGGGGATTGGCAATCAGCCCCAGCATTTT. Amino acids: CASSYGGIGNQPQHF.

J is TRBJ2-3 and V is TRBV24-1; D is possibly TRBD1 (6 bases). Germline V gene data show CDR1 as KGHDR and CDR2 as SFDVKD. The CDR3 is 17 residues long. The germline V and J ends were trimmed by 1 base and 2 bases, with 15 bases remaining between them. The CDR3 is CATSDLVPQGYTDTQYF. CDR3 nucleotides: TGTGCCACCAGTGATTTAGTCCCCCAGGGGTACACAGATACGCAGTATTTT.

The chain has TRBV28 and TRBJ2-3, with 7 bases that match TRBD1. CDR1 is MDHEN, CDR2 SYDVKM, per germline. V trimming: 4 bases; J trimming: 4 bases; junction bases outside the gene matches: 8. The CDR3 has 15 residues. The CDR3 DNA follows: TGTGCCAGCAGTTATAGGGGGCAGGGGGCAGATACGCAGTATTTT. Its protein is CASSYRGQGADTQYF.

This clone was detected only once. The V gene is TRBV2, the J gene TRBJ2-7; a possible D gene is TRBD2 (5 bases). Germline assignment: CDR1 SNHLY and CDR2 FYNNEI. V was trimmed by 2 bases and J by 3 bases, leaving 8 bases between them. The CDR3 is made up of 13 amino acids. The CDR3 DNA reads TGTGCCAGCAGTGAACTCGGGATCTACGAGCAGTACTTC. Translation: CASSELGIYEQYF.

The rearrangement uses TRBV19 and TRBJ1-2; D may be TRBD1 (5 bases). The CDR3 extends over 15 amino acids. V lost 3 bases to trimming and J lost 1 base, with 12 bases between them. Germline V lookup: CDR1 LNHDA, CDR2 SQIVND (reference sequence). CDR3 region: CASSINLGGNYGYTF. CDR3 sequence (DNA): TGTGCCAGTAGTATCAACCTCGGGGGTAACTATGGCTACACCTTC. Variable domain in full (rest from reference TRBV19 and TRBJ1-2): DGGITQSPKYLFRKEGQNVTLSCEQNLNHDAMYWYRQDPGQGLRLIYYSQIVNDFQKGDIAEGYSVSREKKESFPLTVTSAQKNPTAFYLCASSINLGGNYGYTFGSGTRLTVV.

The chain couples TRBV29-1 to TRBJ2-5; TRBD2 might be the D (5 bases). The CDR3 totals 11 residues. The V gene's germline CDR1 is SQVTM and CDR2 ANQGSEA. V lost 5 bases and J lost 4, with 8 bases in between. This CDR3 reads CSVSGVETQYF. The CDR3 DNA reads TGCAGCGTTTCCGGGGTAGAGACCCAGTACTTC.

The chain recombines TRBV10-3 with TRBJ2-1; 10 nucleotides line up with TRBD2. Germline CDR1 ENHRY, CDR2 SYGVKD. Trimming took 6 bases from V and 6 from J; bases not matched to a gene: 17. This CDR3 has 18 amino acids. The CDR3 is CAIRSGASGGPGGNEQFF. CDR3 coding DNA: TGTGCCATCAGGTCCGGGGCTAGCGGGGGCCCGGGGGGCAATGAGCAGTTCTTC.

The V call is TRBV25-1, the J call TRBJ1-3, with 7 bases lining up with TRBD1. V shed 4 bases and J 6 bases; nucleotides not matched to a gene: 9. The CDR3 is 15 amino acids. Germline CDR1 and CDR2: MGHDK and SYGVNS. CDR3 sequence (DNA): TGTGCCAGCAGTGCCCGGGACAGCGAGAAAAACACCATATATTTT. It specifies CASSARDSEKNTIYF. The full variable domain, completed using reference TRBV25-1 and TRBJ1-3, is EADIYQTPRYLVIGTGKKITLECSQTMGHDKMYWYQQDPGMELHLIHYSYGVNSTEKGDLSSESTVSRIRTEHFPLTLESARPSHTSQYLCASSARDSEKNTIYFGEGSWLTVV.

DNA for the CDR3: TGTGCCAGCAGCTCCGCCGGGACAGCCTACGAGCAGTACTTC. It yields the protein CASSSAGTAYEQYF. The chain couples TRBV7-9 to TRBJ2-7; TRBD1 aligns across 7 bases. Per germline, CDR1 SEHNR and CDR2 FQNEAQ (reference sequence). V lost 4 bases to trimming and J lost 2 bases; unmatched junction nucleotides: 5. This CDR3 has 14 amino acids. Complete variable domain (other parts from reference TRBV7-9 and TRBJ2-7): DTGVSQNPRHKITKRGQNVTFRCDPISEHNRLYWYRQTLGQGPEFLTYFQNEAQLEKSRLLSDRFSAERPKGSFSTLEIQRTEQGDSAMYLCASSSAGTAYEQYFGPGTRLTVT.

This sequence joins TRBV7-6 and TRBJ1-4; a weak D match, TRBD1 (5 bases). Germline-derived CDR1 and CDR2 are SGHVS and FNYEAQ. CDR3 length equals 18 residues. The V end was cut by 4 bases, the J end by 0 bases, with 18 bases between. The DNA of the CDR3 is TGTGCCAGCAGCTCCCCCGTAGGGGATGCCGCAACTAATGAAAAACTGTTTTTT. Its translation: CASSSPVGDAATNEKLFF.

The chain employs TRBV7-9 and TRBJ1-1; D is unresolved. V was clipped by 1 base and J by 11 bases, with 11 bases between them. Germline-derived CDR1 and CDR2 are SEHNR and FQNEAQ (reference sequence). CDR3 length: 12 amino acids. The CDR3 nucleotides read TGTGCCAGCAGCTTAGACTATTGGAAGGCTTTCTTT. This encodes CASSLDYWKAFF.

The CDR3 nucleotides read TGTGCCAGCACGGACAGCAATTCACCCCTCCACTTT. Translated: CASTDSNSPLHF. This chain connects TRBV12-3 or TRBV12-4 to TRBJ1-6; possible D gene TRBD1, 6 bases. This CDR3 is 12 amino acids long. Between the trimmed V and J ends, which lost 7 bases and 7 bases, there was a span of 8 bases.

V gene TRBV5-4 combines with J gene TRBJ1-3; possibly TRBD1 for D (5 bases). V was trimmed by 4 bases and J by 2 bases, leaving 13 bases between them. The CDR3 contains 15 residues. Germline V gene data show CDR1 as SGHNT and CDR2 as YYREEE (reference sequence). CDR3 in DNA: TGTGCCAGCAGCGGACCGACAGTTACTGGAAACACCATATATTTT. This codes for CASSGPTVTGNTIYF.